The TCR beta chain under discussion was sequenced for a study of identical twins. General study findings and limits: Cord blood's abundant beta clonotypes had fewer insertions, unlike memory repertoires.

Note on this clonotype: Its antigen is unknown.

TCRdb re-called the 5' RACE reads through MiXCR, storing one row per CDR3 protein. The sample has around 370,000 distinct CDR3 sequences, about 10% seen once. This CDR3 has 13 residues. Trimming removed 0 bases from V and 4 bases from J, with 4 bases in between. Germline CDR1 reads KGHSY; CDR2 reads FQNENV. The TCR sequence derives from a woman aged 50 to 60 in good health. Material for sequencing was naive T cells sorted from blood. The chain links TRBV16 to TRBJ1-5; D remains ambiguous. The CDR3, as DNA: TGTGCCAGCAGCCAATCAGCGAATCAGCCCCAGCATTTT. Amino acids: CASSQSANQPQHF.